This T cell receptor (beta chain) was captured by sequencing in a study of blood T cell repertoires in COVID-19. Study background: Researchers got acute and convalescent COVID-19 samples from the United States, Italy and Spain. PBMCs, B-cell-depleted T cells, or T cells provided the cDNA or gDNA that made up the material.

From germline, CDR1 is SGHKS and CDR2 YYEKEE (reference sequence). With 1 base removed from V and 4 bases from J, the gap between germline ends came to 8 bases. The CDR3 is 13 residues long. The method was immunoSEQ multiplex PCR; TCRdb's version includes in-frame clones alone and lacks a portion of them. The sample has about 190,000 clones, approximately 88% seen once. Those enrolled, adults aged roughly 18 to 90 years, came from about two dozen US areas. Cohort allocation depended upon clinical history that participants reported. The TCR sequence derives from a woman aged 25 to 39 who had recovered from COVID-19. The sequenced material came from PBMCs or T cells enriched from blood (not recorded which). The rearrangement links TRBV5-5 to TRBJ1-1; D may be TRBD1 (5 bases). Here the CDR3 reads CASSLYGGTEAFF. CDR3 nucleotide sequence: TGTGCCAGCAGCTTGTACGGGGGCACTGAAGCTTTCTTT.